A selection of T cell receptor beta chains follows, all from one sample in a study of cytomegalovirus exposure and HLA in healthy donors. The assay was immunoSEQ multiplex PCR, and TCRdb's table has in-frame clones only and misses some. The data hold over 150,000 clones, with around four fifths observed a single time. The sample taken for sequencing was PBMCs. These receptors all stem from a woman aged 25 to 45 in good health and CMV-seropositive. Each CDR3 is given with its conserved first and last residue. The order of the fields is D gene, J gene, V gene, clone size, CDR3 DNA, CDR3 protein. The D gene is left open where the match is weak. Not all rows give a size; the values are once, few, many and, for expanded clones, a class.

TRBD1,TRBJ2-7,TRBV28,few,TGTGCCAGTTGGGACAGGGGGAACGAGCAGTACTTC,CASWDRGNEQYF
TRBD1,TRBJ2-5,TRBV5-7,.,TGTGCCAGCAGCTTGGTGGGGACAGGGGCTCAAGAGACCCAGTACTTC,CASSLVGTGAQETQYF
.,TRBJ2-7,TRBV6-5,.,TGTGCCAGCACCCCCGGGACTTTATTCTCCTACGAGCAGTACTTC,CASTPGTLFSYEQYF
.,TRBJ1-1,TRBV11-3,.,TGTGCCAGCAGCTTAGATTGGACAGTGACTGAAGCTTTCTTT,CASSLDWTVTEAFF
TRBD1,TRBJ2-7,TRBV5-4,.,TGTGCCAGCAGCCGGACAGGTAGGGCCCGGGGCTCCTACGAGCAGTACTTC,CASSRTGRARGSYEQYF
.,TRBJ2-7,TRBV4-1,.,TGCGCCAGCAGCCAAGAGTACTCCTACGAGCAGTACTTC,CASSQEYSYEQYF
.,TRBJ1-2,TRBV12-5,.,TGTGCTAGTGGTTTGGTACGGCTCGAGTTATCCAGGGGCTACACCTTC,CASGLVRLELSRGYTF
.,TRBJ1-2,TRBV6-5,.,TGTGCCAGCAGTTACGGGGGGAGCCCTAACTATGGCTACACCTTC,CASSYGGSPNYGYTF
.,TRBJ2-7,TRBV7-8,once,TGTGCCAGCAGCGTCGACAGGAGCTCCTACGAGCAGTACTTC,CASSVDRSSYEQYF
.,TRBJ1-4,TRBV5-1,.,TGCGCCAGCAGCTTACTAACAAATTTCCCAACTAATGAAAAACTGTTTTTT,CASSLLTNFPTNEKLFF
TRBD2,TRBJ2-1,TRBV6-5,.,TGTGCCAGCAGTACAGTAGCGGGAGGAAACAATGAGCAGTTCTTC,CASSTVAGGNNEQFF
TRBD1,TRBJ1-2,TRBV4-1,.,TGCGCCAGCAGCCCGGGGACAGCCAATAACTATGGCTACACCTTC,CASSPGTANNYGYTF
.,TRBJ1-5,TRBV6-7,.,TGTGCCAGCAGTTACCTGTTCGATCAGCCCCAGCATTTT,CASSYLFDQPQHF
TRBD2,TRBJ2-7,TRBV15,.,TGTGCCACCAGCATGGCCGGGACTAGCGACCTCCGAGGGCAGTACTTC,CATSMAGTSDLRGQYF
.,TRBJ1-1,TRBV11-2,.,TGTGCCAGCAGCCCACGACCCCTAAATCGGTCGGGTACTGAAGCTTTCTTT,CASSPRPLNRSGTEAFF
.,TRBJ2-3,TRBV6-1,.,TGTGCCAGCAGTGAGCAGGGGTTTGACACAGATACGCAGTATTTT,CASSEQGFDTDTQYF